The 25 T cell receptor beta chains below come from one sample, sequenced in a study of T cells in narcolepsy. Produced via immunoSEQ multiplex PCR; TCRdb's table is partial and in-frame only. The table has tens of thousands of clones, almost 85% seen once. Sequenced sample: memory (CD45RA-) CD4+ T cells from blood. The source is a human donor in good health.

CDR3 sequence: CASRNRAGTFYGYTF. For the CDR3, the DNA is TGTGCCAGCCGAAACCGGGCAGGAACTTTCTATGGCTACACCTTC. V usage is TRBV28 and J usage is TRBJ1-2; no definite D call. Per germline, CDR1 MDHEN and CDR2 SYDVKM. CDR3 length: 15 amino acids. V lost 8 bases to trimming and J lost 4 bases, with 20 bases between them.

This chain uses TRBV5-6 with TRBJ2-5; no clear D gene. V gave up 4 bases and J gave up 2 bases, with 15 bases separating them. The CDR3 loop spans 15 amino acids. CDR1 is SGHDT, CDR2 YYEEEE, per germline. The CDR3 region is CASSLTPAGQETQYF. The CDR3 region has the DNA TGTGCCAGCAGCCTCACGCCGGCCGGTCAAGAGACCCAGTACTTC.

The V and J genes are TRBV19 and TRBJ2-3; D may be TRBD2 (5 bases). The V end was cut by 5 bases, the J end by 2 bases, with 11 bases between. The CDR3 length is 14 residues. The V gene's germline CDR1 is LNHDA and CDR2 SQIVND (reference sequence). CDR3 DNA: TGTGCCAGTAGTGCGGGCCGCTCCACAGATACGCAGTATTTT. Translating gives CASSAGRSTDTQYF. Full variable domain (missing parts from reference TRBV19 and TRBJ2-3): DGGITQSPKYLFRKEGQNVTLSCEQNLNHDAMYWYRQDPGQGLRLIYYSQIVNDFQKGDIAEGYSVSREKKESFPLTVTSAQKNPTAFYLCASSAGRSTDTQYFGPGTRLTVL.

DNA of the CDR3: TGTGCCAGCAGCTCGAGGGGAAAGACCCAGTACTTC. Amino acid sequence: CASSSRGKTQYF. The chain links TRBV13 to TRBJ2-5, with D perhaps being TRBD1 or TRBD2 (5 bases each). V lost 4 bases and J lost 6, with 9 bases in between. This CDR3 has 12 amino acids. Germline V gene lookup returns CDR1 PRHDT and CDR2 FYEKMQ (reference sequence).

The CDR3 spells CASSAYEQYF. DNA for the CDR3: TGTGCCAGCAGCGCTTACGAGCAGTACTTC. The chain links TRBV11-2 to TRBJ2-7; D is undetermined. The CDR3 runs 10 residues. Germline-derived CDR1 and CDR2 are SGHAT and FQNNGV. V was shortened by 5 bases and J by 4 bases, with 3 bases between the two germline ends.

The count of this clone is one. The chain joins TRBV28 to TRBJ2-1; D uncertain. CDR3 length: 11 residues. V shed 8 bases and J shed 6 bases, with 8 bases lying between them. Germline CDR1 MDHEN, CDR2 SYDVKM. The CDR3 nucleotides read TGTGCCAGCGGGATCCGCAATGAGCAGTTCTTC. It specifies CASGIRNEQFF.

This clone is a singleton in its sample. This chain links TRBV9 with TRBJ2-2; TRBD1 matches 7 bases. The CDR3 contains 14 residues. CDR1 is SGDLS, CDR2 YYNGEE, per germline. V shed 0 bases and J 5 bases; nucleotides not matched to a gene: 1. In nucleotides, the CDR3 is TGTGCCAGCAGCGTAGACAGGGGAACCGGGGAGCTGTTTTTT. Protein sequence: CASSVDRGTGELFF.

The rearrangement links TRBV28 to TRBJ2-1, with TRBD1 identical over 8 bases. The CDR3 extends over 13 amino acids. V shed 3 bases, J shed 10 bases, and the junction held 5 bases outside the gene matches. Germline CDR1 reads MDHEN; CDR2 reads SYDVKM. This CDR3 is CASSFHDRGEQFF. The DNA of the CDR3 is TGTGCCAGCAGTTTCCACGACAGGGGCGAGCAGTTCTTC. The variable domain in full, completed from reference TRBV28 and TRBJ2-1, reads DVKVTQSSRYLVKRTGEKVFLECVQDMDHENMFWYRQDPGLGLRLIYFSYDVKMKEKGDIPEGYSVSREKKERFSLILESASTNQTSMYLCASSFHDRGEQFFGPGTRLTVL.

The CDR3 sequence is CASSYFLSSYNEQFF. The CDR3 DNA sequence: TGTGCCAGCAGTTATTTCCTGAGCTCCTACAATGAGCAGTTCTTC. The chain uses TRBV27 and TRBJ2-1, with unresolved D. The CDR3 is 15 amino acids. Germline CDR1 and CDR2: MNHEY and SMNVEV (reference sequence). V shed 4 bases and J shed 0 bases, with 10 bases lying between them.

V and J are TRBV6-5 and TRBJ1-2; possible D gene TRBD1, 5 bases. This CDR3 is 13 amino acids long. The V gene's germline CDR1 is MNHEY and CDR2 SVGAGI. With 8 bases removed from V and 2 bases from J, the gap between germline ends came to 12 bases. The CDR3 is CASGYRHNYGYTF. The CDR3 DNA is TGTGCCAGCGGGTACAGGCACAACTATGGCTACACCTTC.

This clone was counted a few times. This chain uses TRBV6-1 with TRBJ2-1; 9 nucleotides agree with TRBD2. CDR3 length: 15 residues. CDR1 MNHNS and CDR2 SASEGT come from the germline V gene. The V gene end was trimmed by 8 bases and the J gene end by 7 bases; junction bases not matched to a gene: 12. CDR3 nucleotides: TGTGCCAGCTGGGGGCGGGAGGGCCCTTGGAATGAGCAGTTCTTC. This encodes CASWGREGPWNEQFF.

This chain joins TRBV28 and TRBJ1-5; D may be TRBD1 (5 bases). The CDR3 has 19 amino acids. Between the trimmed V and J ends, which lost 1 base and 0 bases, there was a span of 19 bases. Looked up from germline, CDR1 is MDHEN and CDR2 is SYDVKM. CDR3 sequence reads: CASSLSPLTASYSNQPQHF. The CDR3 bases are TGTGCCAGCAGTTTATCCCCACTGACAGCCTCTTATAGCAATCAGCCCCAGCATTTT.

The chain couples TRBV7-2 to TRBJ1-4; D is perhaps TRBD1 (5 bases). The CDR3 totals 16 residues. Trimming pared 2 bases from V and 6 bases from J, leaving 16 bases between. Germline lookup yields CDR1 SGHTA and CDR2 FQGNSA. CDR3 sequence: CASSLFSGTVDEKLFF. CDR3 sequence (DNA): TGTGCCAGCAGCTTATTTTCCGGGACGGTCGATGAAAAACTGTTTTTT.

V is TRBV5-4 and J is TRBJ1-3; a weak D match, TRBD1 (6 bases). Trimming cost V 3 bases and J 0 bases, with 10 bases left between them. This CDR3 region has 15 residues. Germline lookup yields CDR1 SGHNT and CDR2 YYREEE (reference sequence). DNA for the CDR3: TGTGCCAGCAGCTCCGGGGGCCACTCTGGAAACACCATATATTTT. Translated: CASSSGGHSGNTIYF.

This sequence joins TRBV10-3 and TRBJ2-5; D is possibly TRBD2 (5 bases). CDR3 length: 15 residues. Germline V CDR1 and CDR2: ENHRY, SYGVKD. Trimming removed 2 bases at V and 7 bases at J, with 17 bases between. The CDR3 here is CAISEGGRTGMTQYF. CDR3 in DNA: TGTGCCATCAGTGAGGGAGGAAGGACTGGGATGACCCAGTACTTC.

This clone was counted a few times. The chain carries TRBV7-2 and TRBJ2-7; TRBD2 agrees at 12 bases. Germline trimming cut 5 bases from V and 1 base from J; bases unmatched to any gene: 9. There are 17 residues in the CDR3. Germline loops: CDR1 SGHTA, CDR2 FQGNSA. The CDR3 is CASSTRLAGVWSYEQYF. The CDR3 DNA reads TGTGCCAGCAGCACCCGACTAGCGGGAGTATGGTCCTACGAGCAGTACTTC.

As DNA, the CDR3 is TGTGCCAGTAGTTTTGGGACCTCCTCTGGAAACACCATATATTTT. This sequence encodes CASSFGTSSGNTIYF. The chain combines TRBV19 with TRBJ1-3; a possible D gene is TRBD1 (5 bases). The CDR3 sequence is 15 residues long. Germline V gives CDR1 LNHDA, CDR2 SQIVND (reference sequence). The V gene lost 5 bases and the J gene lost 0 bases, with 11 bases spanning the gap.

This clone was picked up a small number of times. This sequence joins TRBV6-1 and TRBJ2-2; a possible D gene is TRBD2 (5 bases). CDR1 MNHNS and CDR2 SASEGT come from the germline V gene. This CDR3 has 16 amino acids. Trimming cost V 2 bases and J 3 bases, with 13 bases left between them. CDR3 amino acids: CASSERGPIYTGELFF. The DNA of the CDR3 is TGTGCCAGCAGTGAACGGGGTCCGATTTACACCGGGGAGCTGTTTTTT.

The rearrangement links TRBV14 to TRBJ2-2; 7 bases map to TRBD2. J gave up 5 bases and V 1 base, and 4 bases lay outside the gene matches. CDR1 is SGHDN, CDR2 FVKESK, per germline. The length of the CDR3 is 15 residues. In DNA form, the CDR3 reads TGTGCCAGCAGCCAAGTCCCCGGGGGGACCGGGGAGCTGTTTTTT. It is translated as CASSQVPGGTGELFF.

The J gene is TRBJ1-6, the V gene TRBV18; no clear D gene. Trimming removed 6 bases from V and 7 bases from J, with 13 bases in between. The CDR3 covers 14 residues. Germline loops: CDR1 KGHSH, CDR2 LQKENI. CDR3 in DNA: TGTGCCAGCTCCCTAGAGGATGAGAATTCACCCCTCCACTTT. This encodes CASSLEDENSPLHF.

CDR3: CSVEDSAYEQYF. In DNA form, the CDR3 reads TGCAGCGTTGAGGACAGTGCCTACGAGCAGTACTTC. The chain recombines TRBV29-1 with TRBJ2-7, with a possible D match to TRBD1 (6 bases). CDR1 and CDR2 from the germline V gene are SQVTM and ANQGSEA. CDR3 size: 12 residues. Deletions cut 3 bases from V and 2 bases from J, with 8 bases between.

In DNA form, the CDR3 reads TGTGCCAGTTCTAGCGCACGAAGCTCCTACAATGAGCAGTTCTTC. Its protein is CASSSARSSYNEQFF. The chain employs TRBV19 and TRBJ2-1; possibly TRBD2 for D (6 bases). The germline gives CDR1 LNHDA, CDR2 SQIVND (reference sequence). With 8 bases removed from V and 0 bases from J, the gap between germline ends came to 14 bases. This CDR3 spans 15 amino acids.

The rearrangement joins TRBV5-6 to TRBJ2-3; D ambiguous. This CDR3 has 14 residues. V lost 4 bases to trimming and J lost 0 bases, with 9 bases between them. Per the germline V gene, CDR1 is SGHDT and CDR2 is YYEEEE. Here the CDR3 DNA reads TGTGCCAGCAGCCGGACCGTTAGCACAGATACGCAGTATTTT. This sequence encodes CASSRTVSTDTQYF.

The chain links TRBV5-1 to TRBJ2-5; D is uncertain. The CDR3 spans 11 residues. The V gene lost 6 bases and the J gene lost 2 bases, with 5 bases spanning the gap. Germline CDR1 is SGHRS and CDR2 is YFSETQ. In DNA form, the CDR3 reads TGCGCCAGCACCATGCAAGAGACCCAGTACTTC. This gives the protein CASTMQETQYF.

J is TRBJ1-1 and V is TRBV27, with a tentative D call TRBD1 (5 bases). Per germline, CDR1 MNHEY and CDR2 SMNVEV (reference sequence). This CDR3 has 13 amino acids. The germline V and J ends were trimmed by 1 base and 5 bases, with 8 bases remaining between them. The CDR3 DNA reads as TGTGCCAGCAGTTTATATCGGGGGACTGAAGCTTTCTTT. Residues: CASSLYRGTEAFF.